The rows below give T cell receptor beta chains drawn from one sample of a study of CD8+ T cells in alopecia areata. Sequencing used immunoSEQ multiplex PCR; TCRdb keeps in-frame clones, though not all of them. Of under 350,000 clones listed, over 45% are singletons. Specimen: CD4+ T cells sorted from blood, collected at week 24, from a patient treated with tofacitinib. The receptor set was obtained from a human donor with alopecia areata. Both conserved end residues are part of each CDR3. The order of the fields is D gene, CDR3 length, clone size, V gene, J gene, CDR3 DNA, CDR3 protein. D genes are given only for firm matches. Rows may omit the clone size; those that give it use once, few, many or a size class.

>NA|16|NA|TRBV7-2|TRBJ1-1
TGTGCCAGCAGCTTACACCCGGCGCGGAGAGCCCCTGAAGCTTTCTTT
CASSLHPARRAPEAFF
>TRBD1|15|few|TRBV5-1|TRBJ2-1
TGCGCCAGCAGAGGGGGACAGGGAGCCTACAATGAGCAGTTCTTC
CASRGGQGAYNEQFF
>NA|14|NA|TRBV29-1|TRBJ1-1
TGCAGCGTCGAGCCCCATGGGGGGCGGACTGAAGCTTTCTTT
CSVEPHGGRTEAFF
>NA|12|NA|TRBV29-1|TRBJ1-2
TGCAGCGTTGAAGATCGCGGCTTTGACTACACCTTC
CSVEDRGFDYTF
>TRBD2|15|few|TRBV28|TRBJ2-1
TGTGCCAGCAGTCCCTTTAGCGGGCTTTACAATGAGCAGTTCTTC
CASSPFSGLYNEQFF
>NA|15|few|TRBV4-1|TRBJ2-5
TGCGCCAGCAGCCAAGTCTTTGTGAGGCAAGAGACCCAGTACTTC
CASSQVFVRQETQYF
>NA|13|NA|TRBV5-6|TRBJ2-5
TGTGCCAGCAGCTTGGGACTGTCGGAGACCCAGTACTTC
CASSLGLSETQYF
>NA|14|once|TRBV7-6|TRBJ2-6
TGTGCCAGCGGTACAGGGTCTGGGGCCAACGTCCTGACTTTC
CASGTGSGANVLTF
>NA|16|NA|TRBV4-1|TRBJ2-5
TGCGCCAGCAGCCAAGCCCTCCGGGACTCAGGAGAGACCCAGTACTTC
CASSQALRDSGETQYF
>NA|14|NA|TRBV2|TRBJ2-7
TGTGCCAGCACTGAAGTGGGGGAGCGCTACGAGCAGTACTTC
CASTEVGERYEQYF
>NA|13|NA|TRBV27|TRBJ2-1
TGTGCCAGCAGTTTTCGCCCTCACAATGAGCAGTTCTTC
CASSFRPHNEQFF
>NA|15|few|TRBV23-1|TRBJ2-7
TGCGCCAGCCGAAACAACCCGGGACGGGCCTACGAGCAGTACTTC
CASRNNPGRAYEQYF
>TRBD1|13|NA|TRBV30|TRBJ1-1
TGTGCCTGGAAGGGACAGGGGCGGACTGAAGCTTTCTTT
CAWKGQGRTEAFF
>TRBD1|14|NA|TRBV5-6|TRBJ1-1
TGTGCCAGCAGCGGGACAGGGGGCGACTTTGAAGCTTTCTTT
CASSGTGGDFEAFF
>NA|15|NA|TRBV5-1|TRBJ2-3
TGCGCCAGCAGCTTGGATGGCTATAGCACAGATACGCAGTATTTT
CASSLDGYSTDTQYF
>NA|16|NA|TRBV30|TRBJ1-6
TGTGCCTGGAGTCCCAGTCCGAGGAACCGTCATTCACCCCTCCACTTT
CAWSPSPRNRHSPLHF
>NA|14|NA|TRBV6-5|TRBJ2-5
TGTGCCATCAGGGGGGACAAGGGGCGCGAGACCCAGTACTTC
CAIRGDKGRETQYF
>NA|12|NA|TRBV29-1|TRBJ1-1
TGCAGCGTCTGGGGTAAGGGCACTGAAGCTTTCTTT
CSVWGKGTEAFF
>NA|12|NA|TRBV5-1|TRBJ2-7
TGCGCCAGCAGCGGCCTAGACTGGGAGCAGTACTTC
CASSGLDWEQYF
>NA|15|NA|TRBV6-5|TRBJ1-4
TGTGCCAGCAGTTACTCGCGGGGGAGTGATGAAAAACTGTTTTTT
CASSYSRGSDEKLFF
>TRBD1|15|NA|TRBV30|TRBJ1-2
TGTGCCTGGAGGAATGGACAGGGGGAGACCTATGGCTACACCTTC
CAWRNGQGETYGYTF
>NA|13|few|TRBV19|TRBJ1-1
TGTGCCAGTACCGCGAAAGTAAACACTGAAGCTTTCTTT
CASTAKVNTEAFF
>TRBD1|16|NA|TRBV7-6|TRBJ2-7
TGTGCCAGCAGCTTAGGGGGACAGGGGGCTAACTACGAGCAGTACTTC
CASSLGGQGANYEQYF
>NA|13|few|TRBV4-1|TRBJ1-1
TGCGCCAGCAGCCAAAGTCTGAACACTGAAGCTTTCTTT
CASSQSLNTEAFF
>NA|13|few|TRBV29-1|TRBJ1-2
TGCAGCGTTGGAAACAGAGGAAACTATGGCTACACCTTC
CSVGNRGNYGYTF
>TRBD1|15|few|TRBV7-2|TRBJ2-1
TGTGCCAGCAGACACAAGGGGGCCTCAGACAATGAGCAGTTCTTC
CASRHKGASDNEQFF
>NA|15|NA|TRBV25-1|TRBJ2-2
TGTGCCAGCAGGCTGACAGGACCGAACACCGGGGAGCTGTTTTTT
CASRLTGPNTGELFF
>TRBD1|13|NA|TRBV4-1|TRBJ1-2
TGCGCCAGCAGGCGGACAGGGGGCGCCGGCTACACCTTC
CASRRTGGAGYTF
>NA|15|NA|TRBV18|TRBJ1-3
TGTGCCAGCTCACGAGACGGGGGGGCCGGAAACACCATATATTTT
CASSRDGGAGNTIYF
>NA|13|few|TRBV4-1|TRBJ1-2
TGCGCCAGCAGCCAAGACAGGGTGGGCGGCTACACCTTC
CASSQDRVGGYTF
>NA|13|NA|TRBV30|TRBJ1-5
TGTGCCTGGGCCTACAGGGACAATCAGCCCCAGCATTTT
CAWAYRDNQPQHF
>TRBD1|16|NA|TRBV5-1|TRBJ2-7
TGCGCCAGCAGCTTCCCGACCGACAGGGGGATTTACGAGCAGTACTTC
CASSFPTDRGIYEQYF
>NA|14|NA|TRBV9|TRBJ1-6
TGTGCCAGCAGCGTATCCGCCGGTAATTCACCCCTCCACTTT
CASSVSAGNSPLHF
>NA|15|few|TRBV28|TRBJ2-3
TGTGCCAGCACCTTTGACCCCAGGCTCGCAGATACGCAGTATTTT
CASTFDPRLADTQYF
>NA|14|NA|TRBV10-3|TRBJ2-5
TGTGCCATCAGTGAAGACAGATCCTCGGGGACCCAGTACTTC
CAISEDRSSGTQYF
>NA|16|NA|TRBV15|TRBJ2-5
TGTGCCACCAGCAGAGGGGACCACAGGGAGCGACAGACCCAGTACTTC
CATSRGDHRERQTQYF
>TRBD1|13|NA|TRBV2|TRBJ2-5
TGTGCCACTTCCGGGACAGGGGGAAGGACCCAGTACTTC
CATSGTGGRTQYF
>NA|15|NA|TRBV5-1|TRBJ2-5
TGCGCCAGCAGCTTGGTCGGGGGGCGCCAAGAGACCCAGTACTTC
CASSLVGGRQETQYF
>NA|10|NA|TRBV29-1|TRBJ1-2
TGCAGCGTTGAAACAGGAGGCTACACCTTC
CSVETGGYTF
>NA|13|NA|TRBV12-5|TRBJ2-7
TGTGCTAGTGGTTCGACGCCCACCTACGAGCAGTACTTC
CASGSTPTYEQYF
>NA|12|NA|TRBV30|TRBJ1-5
TGTGCCTGGGAATGGGGGAATCAGCCCCAGCATTTT
CAWEWGNQPQHF
>TRBD2|15|few|TRBV30|TRBJ2-7
TGTGCCTGGAGTGTACGACTAGCGGGGGTTGACGAGCAGTACTTC
CAWSVRLAGVDEQYF
>NA|17|NA|TRBV14|TRBJ1-2
TGTGCCAGCAGCCAAGGGACAGTCTCCCGAGGGCGCTCCGGCTACACCTTC
CASSQGTVSRGRSGYTF
>NA|13|few|TRBV10-3|TRBJ1-2
TGTGCCATCAGTGAGGGACCGATCTATGGCTACACCTTC
CAISEGPIYGYTF
>NA|16|NA|TRBV28|TRBJ2-1
TGTGCCAGCAGTTTTGCCGGGGAGAGCTCCTACAATGAGCAGTTCTTC
CASSFAGESSYNEQFF
>NA|17|NA|TRBV9|TRBJ2-3
TGTGCCAGCACCTCGGACCCGACAGGTATCGGATCAGATACGCAGTATTTT
CASTSDPTGIGSDTQYF
>NA|15|NA|TRBV5-1|TRBJ1-6
TGCGCCAGTTCCCCGGGACTCCAAACCCTTTCACCCCTCCACTTT
CASSPGLQTLSPLHF
>TRBD1|12|NA|TRBV29-1|TRBJ1-1
TGCAGCACGGGACAGGGCCCCACTGAAGCTTTCTTT
CSTGQGPTEAFF
>NA|11|few|TRBV7-2|TRBJ2-5
TGTGCCAGCAGATATATGGAGACCCAGTACTTC
CASRYMETQYF
>NA|11|few|TRBV6-1|TRBJ1-5
TGTGCCAGCAGTGGGAATCAGCCCCAGCATTTT
CASSGNQPQHF
>NA|16|NA|TRBV7-2|TRBJ2-1
TGTGCCAGCAGCCCTGAGGGGCCGATGGGATACAATGAGCAGTTCTTC
CASSPEGPMGYNEQFF
>NA|11|NA|TRBV25-1|TRBJ2-7
TGTGCCAGCCGGGACATGTACGAGCAGTACTTC
CASRDMYEQYF
>NA|16|once|TRBV27|TRBJ2-7
TGTGCCAGCAGTTTCGGCCATGGCGGGACCCACTACGAGCAGTACTTC
CASSFGHGGTHYEQYF
>NA|12|once|TRBV7-2|TRBJ2-7
TGTGCCAGCAGCTTTGTCTCCTACGAGCAGTACTTC
CASSFVSYEQYF